The present TCR beta chain was sequenced within a study of blood T cell repertoires in COVID-19. About the research overall: Some COVID-19 samples were acute and others convalescent; all came from the United States, Italy and Spain. T cells, B-cell-depleted T cells, or PBMCs provided the cDNA or gDNA that served as material.

Seattle's enrolled individuals joined amid active infection and were then monitored longitudinally. This table comes from immunoSEQ multiplex PCR, and its TCRdb copy is limited to in-frame clones, with some not included. The sample shows hundreds of thousands of clones, around 87% of them seen only once. Trimming at V came to 3 bases and at J to 5 bases, leaving 14 bases not matched to a gene. Looked up from germline, CDR1 is LNHDA and CDR2 is SQIVND (reference sequence). The CDR3 spans 17 residues. This chain joins TRBV19 and TRBJ1-2; 8 nucleotides match TRBD1. Sequencing was performed on peripheral blood. The TCR was taken from an older woman with COVID-19, enrolled during active disease. The CDR3 reads CASSMLTGDVGAYGYTF. CDR3 sequence (DNA): TGTGCCAGTAGTATGCTGACAGGGGATGTAGGTGCTTATGGCTACACCTTC.